This section outlines one TCR beta chain sequence together with its context. The sample belongs to a study of cytomegalovirus exposure and HLA in healthy donors. Overall study: A preliminary data release comprised around 85 million unique TCRs obtained from HLA-typed donors.

V shed 3 bases, J shed 2 bases, and the junction held 0 bases outside the gene matches. The CDR3 spans 14 residues. Germline assignment: CDR1 SGHRS and CDR2 YFSETQ. Primers included in the PCR were 60 Vbeta and 13 Jbeta primers. Profiled with immunoSEQ multiplex PCR; TCRdb holds only in-frame clones, not every one. The sample has some 150,000 clones, 77% seen once. The specimen sequenced was PBMCs. J is TRBJ1-3 and V is TRBV5-1; 9 nucleotides match TRBD1. The sequence derives from a man in his thirties or forties in good health and CMV-seropositive. Here the CDR3 DNA reads TGCGCCAGCAGCTGGACAGGGGCTGGAAACACCATATATTTT. It yields the protein CASSWTGAGNTIYF.